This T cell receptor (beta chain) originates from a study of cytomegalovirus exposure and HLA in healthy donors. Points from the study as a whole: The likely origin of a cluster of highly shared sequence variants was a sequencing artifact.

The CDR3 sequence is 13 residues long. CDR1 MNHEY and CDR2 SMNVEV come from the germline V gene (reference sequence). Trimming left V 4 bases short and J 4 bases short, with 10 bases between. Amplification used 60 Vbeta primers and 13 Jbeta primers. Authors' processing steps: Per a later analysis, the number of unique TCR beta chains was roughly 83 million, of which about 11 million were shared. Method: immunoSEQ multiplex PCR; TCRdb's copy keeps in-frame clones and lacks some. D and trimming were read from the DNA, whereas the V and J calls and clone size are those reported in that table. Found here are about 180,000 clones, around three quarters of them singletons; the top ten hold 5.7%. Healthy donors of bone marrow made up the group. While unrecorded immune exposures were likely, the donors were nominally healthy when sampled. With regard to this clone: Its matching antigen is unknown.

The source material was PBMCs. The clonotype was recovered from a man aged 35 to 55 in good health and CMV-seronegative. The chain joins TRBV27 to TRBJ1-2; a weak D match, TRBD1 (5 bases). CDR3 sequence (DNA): TGTGCCAGCAGTTCTGCGGGGGGCTATGGCTACACCTTC. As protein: CASSSAGGYGYTF.